This T cell receptor beta chain was sequenced in a study of blood T cell repertoires in COVID-19. Across the whole study: Sites across the United States, Italy and Spain contributed samples from acute and convalescent COVID-19. PBMCs, B-cell-depleted T cells, or T cells were the source of the cDNA or gDNA that made up the material.

V gave up 4 bases and J gave up 7 bases; unmatched junction bases: 5. This CDR3 is built from 13 residues. Germline CDR1 MNHEY, CDR2 SMNVEV (reference sequence). Original data processing: Scientists estimated how many nucleated cells there were by amplifying reference gene primers. Clones were read by immunoSEQ multiplex PCR, and TCRdb kept only the in-frame ones, dropping some. V and J calls and clone size are given by that table; D and trimming were obtained from the DNA. The sample shows 300,000 or so clones, about 89% of them seen only once. A Seattle source enrolled patients during active infection and followed them longitudinally.

The V and J genes are TRBV27 and TRBJ1-1, with TRBD1 identical over 8 bases. This clonotype originated in a woman younger than 45 with COVID-19, enrolled during active disease. Input material: peripheral blood. CDR3 DNA: TGTGCCAGCAGTTCCTCGGACAGGGATGAAGCTTTCTTT. Encoded protein: CASSSSDRDEAFF.